The T cell receptor (beta chain) described here comes from a study of neurological immune-mediated disorders. Looked up from germline, CDR1 is SGHTA and CDR2 is FQGNSA. V gave up 1 base and J gave up 4 bases; unmatched junction bases: 10. The CDR3 length is 18 residues. TCRdb fed the 5' RACE reads into MiXCR, producing one record per CDR3 protein. Found here are under 90,000 distinct CDR3 sequences, roughly 3.5% of them singletons; the top ten hold approximately 2.9%. This clonotype was observed at least ten times. Input material: PBMCs. The V call is TRBV7-2, the J call TRBJ2-1; TRBD2 matches 10 bases. This clonotype was obtained from a woman between 50 and 59 years old with multiple sclerosis. DNA of the CDR3: TGTGCCAGCAGCTTAGATGGTAGCGGGGGGACCATATACAATGAGCAGTTCTTC. This sequence encodes CASSLDGSGGTIYNEQFF.